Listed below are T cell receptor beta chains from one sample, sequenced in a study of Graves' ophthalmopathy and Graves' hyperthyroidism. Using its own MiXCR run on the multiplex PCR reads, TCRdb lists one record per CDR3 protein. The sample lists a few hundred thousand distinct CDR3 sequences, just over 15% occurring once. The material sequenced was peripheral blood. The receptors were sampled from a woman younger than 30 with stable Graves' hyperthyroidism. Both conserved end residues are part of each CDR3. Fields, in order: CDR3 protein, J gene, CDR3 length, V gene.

CATSRVLTGAGETQYF TRBJ2-5 16 TRBV15
CSATVGTGGSYEQYF TRBJ2-7 15 TRBV20-1
CATSPGTENSPLHF TRBJ1-6 14 TRBV19
CASSVERGTEACF TRBJ1-1 13 TRBV5-1
CASSYRDIVTEAFF TRBJ1-1 14 TRBV6-5
CASSPEDSPLHF TRBJ1-6 12 TRBV18
CASSLDSYGYTF TRBJ1-2 12 TRBV6-2/TRBV6-3
CASSYQGLAFF TRBJ1-1 11 TRBV12-3/TRBV12-4
CASSGRAAGAYEQYF TRBJ2-7 15 TRBV25-1
CASSEGGDVRDPQETQYF TRBJ2-5 18 TRBV2
CASSGTPSYEQYF TRBJ2-7 13 TRBV27
CATYNTGELFF TRBJ2-2 11 TRBV6-1
CASSLSGADSPLHF TRBJ1-6 14 TRBV5-1
CASRPQWGGTEAFF TRBJ1-1 14 TRBV6-2/TRBV6-3
CASSMGPMEYGYTF TRBJ1-2 14 TRBV19
CTSSEARGNTEAFF TRBJ1-1 14 TRBV2
CASRDRGSDREAFF TRBJ1-1 14 TRBV3-1
CASSVRSGESYEQYF TRBJ2-7 15 TRBV25-1
CASSDPRTGEDEQYF TRBJ2-7 15 TRBV28
CASSYSTDTEAFF TRBJ1-1 13 TRBV6-5
CASSTGQGKNTEAFF TRBJ1-1 15 TRBV27
CASARGWGQPQHF TRBJ1-5 13 TRBV6-1
CASSGDLLLPYEQYF TRBJ2-7 15 TRBV7-9
CASSFAAGQSGELFF TRBJ2-2 15 TRBV7-2
CASSISSNGYTF TRBJ1-2 12 TRBV19
CASSLVPGFRNEQYF TRBJ2-7 15 TRBV28